One T cell receptor beta chain is described in this entry. Its antigen is not known. This entry comes from a study of T cell repertoires in cytomegalovirus infection. In the study overall: Public signatures in TCR beta pointed to CMV infection and matching HLA type.

Study outcomes and limitations: HLA-C-restricted CMV-specific TCR beta clonotypes were dominant in the ex vivo response.

The CDR3 runs 14 residues. Unmatched junction bases numbered 4, after V lost 3 bases and J lost 5 bases. TCRdb independently ran MiXCR on the reads; one entry per CDR3 protein. The repertoire includes tens of thousands of distinct CDR3 sequences, about 20% of them detected once, and about a fifth sits in the top ten. Sequenced sample: PBMCs, sequenced either directly or after in vitro stimulation (not recorded which). The rearrangement links TRBV12-3 or TRBV12-4 to TRBJ1-5, with 7 bases identical to TRBD1. This clonotype originated in a human donor in good health (CMV status not recorded). Some clones in this sample may be carry-over from other donors' samples. The CDR3 reads CASSLMTGHQPQHF. DNA of the CDR3: TGTGCCAGCAGTTTGATGACAGGGCATCAGCCCCAGCATTTT.